One sample yielded the 13 T cell receptor beta chains listed below, sequenced in a study of TIL therapy for anti-PD-1-resistant metastatic lung cancer. The libraries were made with immunoSEQ v3. Some clones are missing from TCRdb's copy, which holds only in-frame ones; the method was immunoSEQ multiplex PCR. Here the sample spans approximately 87,000 clones, roughly two thirds being singletons. Time point of the sample: pre-treatment sample, taken before nivolumab and TIL therapy. The tumor samples were excised metastases, mostly pleural nodules or supraclavicular lymph nodes. Material: tumor tissue, obtained at baseline. Receptor source: a person aged 25 to 80 with non-small cell lung cancer.

V is TRBV20-1 and J is TRBJ1-1, with D hard to call. V was cut by 4 bases and J by 0 bases, with 0 bases left in between. The CDR3 runs 10 residues. CDR1 is DFQATT, CDR2 SNEGSKA, per germline (reference sequence). The CDR3 protein is CSAMNTEAFF. The CDR3 DNA reads TGCAGTGCTATGAACACTGAAGCTTTCTTT.

The chain employs TRBV30 and TRBJ1-3; no clear D gene. Trimming took off 2 bases at V and 4 bases at J, with 6 bases between the two ends. CDR1 and CDR2 (germline): GTSNPN, SVGIG (reference sequence). This CDR3 comprises 12 residues. CDR3 in amino acids: CAWSYTGNTIYF. CDR3 in DNA: TGTGCCTGGAGTTACACGGGAAACACCATATATTTT.

This chain links TRBV29-1 with TRBJ2-5; either TRBD1 or TRBD2 may fit D (5 bases each). With 3 bases removed from V and 1 base from J, the gap between germline ends came to 9 bases. Looked up from germline, CDR1 is SQVTM and CDR2 is ANQGSEA. The CDR3 has 13 amino acids. CDR3 protein: CSVERGVQETQYF. In DNA form, the CDR3 reads TGCAGCGTTGAGCGAGGGGTCCAAGAGACCCAGTACTTC.

V gene TRBV5-1 combines with J gene TRBJ2-1; 15 bases match TRBD2. The CDR3 has 17 residues. Germline V CDR1 and CDR2: SGHRS, YFSETQ. The V gene end was trimmed by 6 bases and the J gene end by 5 bases; junction bases not matched to a gene: 9. DNA of the CDR3: TGCGCCAGCACGTCCGGGACTAGCGGGAGGCGACACAATGAGCAGTTCTTC. It translates to CASTSGTSGRRHNEQFF.

This clone was counted many times. The chain uses TRBV7-2 and TRBJ2-7; TRBD1 matches 9 bases. The CDR3 length is 14 residues. The germline gives CDR1 SGHTA, CDR2 FQGNSA. The trim removed 5 bases at V and 2 bases at J, leaving 4 bases unmatched. CDR3 sequence (DNA): TGTGCCAGCAGCGCCAGGACAGGGGCCTACGAGCAGTACTTC. Protein product: CASSARTGAYEQYF.

V gene TRBV2 combines with J gene TRBJ2-1, with 8 bases aligning to TRBD1. The CDR3 runs 13 residues. After removal of 7 bases from V and 7 bases from J, the junction contained 6 bases not matched to a gene. CDR1 is SNHLY, CDR2 FYNNEI, per germline. CDR3 in amino acids: CASILDRDNEQFF. The CDR3 DNA is TGTGCCAGCATCCTGGACAGGGATAATGAGCAGTTCTTC.

Notes on this clone: One end of the junction is discordant with germline, which a read error may explain. The chain uses TRBV6-6 and TRBJ1-5; D gene unclear. Germline CDR1 is MNHNY and CDR2 is SVGAGI (reference sequence). This CDR3 contains 14 residues. Written as DNA, the CDR3 is TGTGCCAGCACTTACCCCGGGGAGGGACAGCCCCAGCATTTT. Translated: CASTYPGEGQPQHF.

V gene TRBV19 combines with J gene TRBJ2-7; no clear D. The V and J ends lost 6 bases and 6 bases respectively, with 18 bases between them. Germline V lookup: CDR1 LNHDA, CDR2 SQIVND (reference sequence). This CDR3 has 14 residues. CDR3 sequence (DNA): TGTGCCAGTAGAGTAACCCATTTTGGTTCCGAGCAGTACTTC. This translates into CASRVTHFGSEQYF.

Ten or more counts support this clone. The V gene is TRBV6-6, the J gene TRBJ1-1; the match to TRBD1 covers 7 bases. Trimming removed 2 bases from V and 1 base from J; junction bases left unmatched: 7. From germline, CDR1 is MNHNY and CDR2 SVGAGI (reference sequence). This CDR3 contains 16 residues. CDR3 sequence: CASSYGRQGGNTEAFF. CDR3 sequence (DNA): TGTGCCAGCAGTTACGGGCGTCAGGGGGGGAACACTGAAGCTTTCTTT.

The chain couples TRBV19 to TRBJ1-5; 7 positions agree with TRBD1. CDR3 length: 14 amino acids. Germline loops: CDR1 LNHDA, CDR2 SQIVND (reference sequence). V lost 3 bases and J lost 7; bases outside the gene matches: 6. CDR3 region: CASSMTGPGQPQHF. In nucleotides, the CDR3 is TGTGCCAGTAGTATGACAGGGCCAGGGCAGCCCCAGCATTTT.

The chain carries TRBV6-2 or TRBV6-3 and TRBJ2-2; TRBD2 agrees at 9 bases. J lost 7 bases, V lost 6 bases, and 15 bases had no gene match. CDR3 length equals 17 residues. The germline CDR1 and CDR2 sequences are MNHEY and SVGEGT. CDR3 sequence reads: CASSPTKIAGVVGELFF. CDR3 bases: TGTGCCAGCAGCCCTACGAAGATAGCGGGAGTGGTCGGGGAGCTGTTTTTT.

This clone was seen just once. This sequence joins TRBV6-2 or TRBV6-3 and TRBJ1-2; TRBD1 is a possible D gene (6 bases). The CDR3 covers 16 residues. V shed 4 bases and J shed 5 bases, with 20 bases lying between them. CDR1 MNHEY and CDR2 SVGEGT come from the germline V gene. The CDR3 DNA sequence: TGTGCCAGCAGTTTCTCGACCAGGGGTTCGGGGTATGGCTACACCTTC. Protein: CASSFSTRGSGYGYTF.

The rearrangement links TRBV5-1 to TRBJ2-5; D may be TRBD1 (7 bases). This CDR3 contains 13 residues. V was trimmed by 0 bases and J by 5 bases, leaving 8 bases between them. Germline V gene lookup returns CDR1 SGHRS and CDR2 YFSETQ. CDR3 DNA sequence: TGCGCCAGCAGCTTGGCAGGGGGGGAGACCCAGTACTTC. Its translation is CASSLAGGETQYF.